In this sample, the clone carrying this TCR beta chain turned up many times. The antigen is undetermined. This entry comes from a study of CD8+CD57+ T cells in acquired aplastic anemia. Background on the study: Recorded DNA amounts for sorted CD4+ and CD8+ cells had an average of approximately 3 ug. Broader study findings: Patients were compared with controls for CD8+ Simpson's diversity, and no significant difference emerged.

TCR beta VDJ and CDR3 profiling used genomic DNA as template. TCRdb recomputed calls from the reads with MiXCR, one row per CDR3 protein. The profile shows some 120,000 distinct CDR3 sequences, about two fifths of them singletons. Patients who underwent sequencing had shown CD8+CD57+ cell expansion by flow cytometry. This TCR came from a human donor with aplastic anemia. The sequencing input was sorted CD4+, CD8+, or CD8+CD57+ T cells (not recorded which) from PBMCs.

This chain's CDR3 is CSASGQPSVGANVLTF. As DNA, the CDR3 is TGCAGTGCTTCGGGACAGCCCTCAGTTGGGGCCAACGTCCTGACTTTC. The chain carries TRBV20-1 and TRBJ2-6; 7 bases are shared with TRBD1. Trimming at V came to 5 bases and at J to 3 bases, leaving 10 bases not matched to a gene. Germline CDR1 is DFQATT and CDR2 is SNEGSKA (reference sequence). The CDR3 is 16 amino acids.